This TCR beta chain derives from a study of blood T cell repertoires in COVID-19. In the study overall: Some COVID-19 samples were acute and others convalescent; all came from the United States, Italy and Spain. PBMCs, B-cell-depleted T cells, or T cells were the source of the cDNA or gDNA that made up the material.

In the original workflow: Amplification from reference gene primers served as the basis for estimated nucleated cell counts. This table comes from immunoSEQ multiplex PCR, and its TCRdb copy is limited to in-frame clones, with some not included. V and J calls and clone size are those listed in that table; D and trimming were worked out from the DNA. Among tens of thousands of clones listed, around 89% were seen once. Germline V CDR1 and CDR2: KGHSH, LQKENI. CDR3 size: 14 residues. V lost 3 bases and J lost 5, with 13 bases in between. The clonotype comes from an older man with active or convalescent COVID-19. The chain links TRBV18 to TRBJ1-1; D is possibly TRBD1 (5 bases). Material for sequencing was peripheral blood. The CDR3 coding sequence is TGTGCCAGCTCACCTAGGGACTCCTCAACTGAAGCTTTCTTT. Translating it yields CASSPRDSSTEAFF.